Below, 18 T cell receptor beta chains from the same sample are listed, as sequenced in a study of identical twins. One entry per CDR3 protein results from TCRdb running MiXCR on the 5' RACE reads. The table shows roughly 500,000 distinct CDR3 sequences, with roughly a fifth occurring only once. These same data were also listed under a study on T cells expressing NK-cell markers.

The sequencing input was CD4+ T cells sorted from blood. All receptors come from a woman aged 18-29 years in good health.

The chain uses TRBV3-1 and TRBJ2-1; no clear D gene. Looked up from germline, CDR1 is LGHDT and CDR2 is YNNKEL (reference sequence). The CDR3 loop spans 14 amino acids. V lost 1 base to trimming and J lost 9 bases, with 13 bases between them. This CDR3 is CASSQGASIGEQFF. CDR3 nucleotide sequence: TGTGCCAGCAGCCAAGGGGCTAGTATAGGTGAGCAGTTCTTC.

This chain connects TRBV20-1 to TRBJ2-5; perhaps D is TRBD1 or TRBD2 (5 bases each). The CDR3 spans 13 residues. Germline CDR1 DFQATT, CDR2 SNEGSKA (reference sequence). V shed 0 bases and J shed 4 bases, with 9 bases lying between them. CDR3 sequence: CSARDRGIETQYF. The DNA for the CDR3 is TGCAGTGCTAGAGATCGGGGCATAGAGACCCAGTACTTC.

The rearrangement uses TRBV11-2 and TRBJ2-7, with 10 bases that match TRBD2. The CDR3 has 15 residues. From germline, CDR1 is SGHAT and CDR2 FQNNGV. J was trimmed by 3 bases and V by 5 bases; bases with no gene match: 7. CDR3 loop: CASSRTSGTFYEQYF. Written as DNA, the CDR3 is TGTGCCAGCAGCCGGACTAGCGGAACTTTCTACGAGCAGTACTTC.

In this sample, this clonotype turned up a few times. This chain connects TRBV12-3 or TRBV12-4 to TRBJ2-3; no reliable D call. This CDR3 comprises 13 residues. V was clipped by 7 bases and J by 1 base, with 9 bases between them. The CDR3 region is CASTNSGTDTQYF. CDR3 coding DNA: TGTGCCAGCACCAATAGTGGCACAGATACGCAGTATTTT.

This clonotype has a single count. The V and J genes are TRBV11-3 and TRBJ2-1; 8 bases are shared with TRBD2. V was clipped by 4 bases and J by 8 bases; unmatched bases: 7. Germline loops: CDR1 SGHNT, CDR2 YENEEA. The CDR3 has 14 residues. The CDR3, as DNA: TGTGCCAGCAGCTCCTCCGGGGGGGCTTATGAGCAGTTCTTC. It is translated as CASSSSGGAYEQFF.

The rearrangement links TRBV29-1 to TRBJ2-1, with TRBD1 identical over 10 bases. The CDR3 consists of 14 residues. V dropped 6 bases and J dropped 5; count of bases not matched to a gene: 7. CDR1 is SQVTM, CDR2 ANQGSEA, per germline. CDR3 in amino acids: CSVQPGQGHNEQFF. The CDR3 bases are TGCAGCGTCCAACCGGGACAGGGGCACAATGAGCAGTTCTTC.

This clonotype showed up just a few times. J is TRBJ1-1 and V is TRBV5-1; D is undetermined. Germline loops: CDR1 SGHRS, CDR2 YFSETQ. The ends were cut back, 0 bases at V and 3 bases at J, with 9 bases in the middle. CDR3 length: 14 amino acids. CDR3 in DNA: TGCGCCAGCAGCTTGGTTAAGCCTGACACTGAAGCTTTCTTT. It is translated as CASSLVKPDTEAFF.

There are a few counts of this clonotype. The chain joins TRBV12-3 or TRBV12-4 to TRBJ1-1; D remains unclear. The CDR3 runs 13 residues. V dropped 7 bases and J dropped 0 bases, with 9 bases sitting between them. The CDR3 spells CASNGPLNTEAFF. CDR3 coding DNA: TGTGCCAGCAACGGACCATTGAACACTGAAGCTTTCTTT.

This chain links TRBV2 with TRBJ2-1, with D perhaps TRBD2 (5 bases). Between the trimmed V and J ends, which lost 2 bases and 4 bases, there was a span of 15 bases. CDR3 length: 16 residues. CDR1 and CDR2 (germline): SNHLY, FYNNEI. CDR3 protein: CASSEIMWTPYNEQFF. CDR3 nucleotide sequence: TGTGCCAGCAGTGAAATTATGTGGACTCCATACAATGAGCAGTTCTTC. The full variable domain, rest sourced from reference TRBV2 and TRBJ2-1, is EPEVTQTPSHQVTQMGQEVILRCVPISNHLYFYWYRQILGQKVEFLVSFYNNEISEKSEIFDDQFSVERPDGSNFTLKIRSTKLEDSAMYFCASSEIMWTPYNEQFFGPGTRLTVL.

This clonotype was seen a few times. The chain is built from TRBV20-1 and TRBJ1-2; D remains unclear. The V and J ends lost 3 bases and 2 bases respectively, with 22 bases between them. The CDR3 extends over 17 amino acids. Germline CDR1 DFQATT, CDR2 SNEGSKA (reference sequence). Here the CDR3 reads CSASPFTDVLRNYGYTF. The CDR3 coding sequence is TGCAGTGCTAGCCCCTTTACGGATGTCCTCAGAAACTATGGCTACACCTTC.

This clonotype was picked up a small number of times. The V gene is TRBV20-1, the J gene TRBJ2-5; TRBD2 matches 10 bases. CDR3 length equals 15 residues. V was pared by 4 bases and J by 2 bases, with 7 bases of the junction left unmatched. The germline CDR1 and CDR2 sequences are DFQATT and SNEGSKA (reference sequence). In DNA, the CDR3 is TGCAGTGCTAACTTAGCGGGAGGACTACAAGAGACCCAGTACTTC. It codes for CSANLAGGLQETQYF.

DNA of the CDR3: TGCAGTGCTGCCGGGAGGAACAATGGCTACACCTTC. Protein product: CSAAGRNNGYTF. The genes are TRBV20-1 and TRBJ1-2; D is ambiguous. The germline gives CDR1 DFQATT, CDR2 SNEGSKA (reference sequence). The germline V and J ends were trimmed by 5 bases and 6 bases, with 13 bases remaining between them. The CDR3 length is 12 residues.

The chain couples TRBV4-3 to TRBJ2-1; no reliable D call. This CDR3 spans 17 amino acids. The V gene lost 3 bases and the J gene lost 4 bases, with 19 bases spanning the gap. Looked up from germline, CDR1 is LGHNA and CDR2 is YSLEER. As DNA, the CDR3 is TGCGCCAGCAGCCAGGAAGTGGGGTCACGTGATTACAATGAGCAGTTCTTC. Its translation: CASSQEVGSRDYNEQFF.

On this clonotype itself: This could be a read error, since a much larger clone is one nucleotide away. The chain couples TRBV4-3 to TRBJ2-4; the D gene is possibly TRBD1 (5 bases). V was trimmed by 0 bases and J by 7 bases, leaving 16 bases between them. Germline CDR1 LGHNA, CDR2 YSLEER. The CDR3 runs 16 residues. The CDR3 nucleotides read TGCGCCAGCAGCCAAGAGGTCCGGGCAGGGAATAACATTCAGTACTTC. Translating it yields CASSQEVRAGNNIQYF.

This clonotype appeared a few times. The genes are TRBV3-1 and TRBJ1-2; D call uncertain. This CDR3 has 12 amino acids. The V end was cut by 4 bases, the J end by 7 bases, with 10 bases between. CDR1 and CDR2 from the germline V gene are LGHDT and YNNKEL (reference sequence). Here the CDR3 DNA reads TGTGCCAGCAGCCTCTTGGCAGCTGGCTACACCTTC. Protein sequence: CASSLLAAGYTF.

This clonotype appeared a few times. The chain has TRBV6-5 and TRBJ1-2; D is undetermined. V shed 4 bases and J shed 9 bases, with 15 bases lying between them. The CDR3 extends over 13 amino acids. Germline V gene data show CDR1 as MNHEY and CDR2 as SVGAGI. Here the CDR3 reads CASSSTYTLSYTF. CDR3 DNA sequence: TGTGCCAGCAGTTCAACCTATACCTTAAGCTACACCTTC.

The rearrangement joins TRBV20-1 to TRBJ2-1; no reliable D call. The V gene's germline CDR1 is DFQATT and CDR2 SNEGSKA (reference sequence). The CDR3 extends over 11 amino acids. Trimming left V 4 bases short and J 3 bases short, with 4 bases between. The CDR3 reads CSATHYNEQFF. CDR3 DNA: TGCAGTGCTACCCACTACAATGAGCAGTTCTTC.

The table lists this clonotype with a few counts. The rearrangement uses TRBV5-1 and TRBJ2-1; 9 bases match TRBD2. CDR3 length: 16 residues. Looked up from germline, CDR1 is SGHRS and CDR2 is YFSETQ. V lost 0 bases, J lost 7 bases, and 8 bases stayed unmatched. The CDR3 is CASSLEPGTSWNEQFF. CDR3 sequence (DNA): TGCGCCAGCAGCTTGGAACCCGGGACTAGCTGGAATGAGCAGTTCTTC.